The 14 T cell receptor beta chains in this list originate from one sample, sequenced in a study of cytomegalovirus exposure and HLA in healthy donors. Profiling relied on immunoSEQ multiplex PCR, and the TCRdb table lists in-frame clones only, not all of them. The table lists roughly 73,000 clones, roughly 95% of them singletons, with less than 4% in the top ten. The sequenced sample was PBMCs. These receptors were collected from a man between 18 and 35 years old in good health and CMV-seronegative.

V usage is TRBV28 and J usage is TRBJ1-4, with 9 positions matching TRBD1. Germline V CDR1 and CDR2: MDHEN, SYDVKM. The CDR3 length is 15 residues. V gave up 1 base and J gave up 5 bases; unmatched junction bases: 2. The CDR3 sequence: CASSLSGTGNEKLFF. The CDR3 DNA reads as TGTGCCAGCAGTTTATCGGGGACAGGGAATGAAAAACTGTTTTTT. The variable domain in full, completed from reference TRBV28 and TRBJ1-4, reads DVKVTQSSRYLVKRTGEKVFLECVQDMDHENMFWYRQDPGLGLRLIYFSYDVKMKEKGDIPEGYSVSREKKERFSLILESASTNQTSMYLCASSLSGTGNEKLFFGSGTQLSVL.

This chain links TRBV10-3 with TRBJ1-4, with D possibly being TRBD1 (6 bases). Trimming pared 6 bases from V and 8 bases from J, leaving 16 bases between. Germline loops: CDR1 ENHRY, CDR2 SYGVKD. The CDR3 contains 14 residues. The CDR3 here is CAISNDRLGEKLFF. The CDR3 bases are TGTGCCATCAGCAATGACAGGTTGGGCGAAAAACTGTTTTTT.

The rearrangement uses TRBV5-8 and TRBJ2-7, with a possible D match to TRBD1 (5 bases). The CDR3 has 17 residues. CDR1 is SGHTS and CDR2 is YDEGEE in the germline V gene. The germline V and J ends were trimmed by 4 bases and 0 bases, with 20 bases remaining between them. CDR3 nucleotides: TGTGCCAGCAGCGAGGTCCTACAGGCCACACTCTCCTACGAGCAGTACTTC. Its translation: CASSEVLQATLSYEQYF.

The chain recombines TRBV30 with TRBJ1-5; 7 positions match TRBD1. With V trimmed by 5 bases and J by 4 bases, 5 bases remained unmatched. CDR1 is GTSNPN and CDR2 is SVGIG in the germline V gene (reference sequence). The CDR3 covers 13 residues. The CDR3 loop is CAWGPGGNQPQHF. CDR3 sequence (DNA): TGTGCCTGGGGCCCAGGGGGTAATCAGCCCCAGCATTTT.

For this clone: The same CDR3 is also encoded by other DNA sequences in this sample. The rearrangement uses TRBV30 and TRBJ1-4, with D possibly being TRBD1 (6 bases). The V and J ends lost 0 bases and 8 bases respectively, with 10 bases between them. Germline V CDR1 and CDR2: GTSNPN, SVGIG (reference sequence). The CDR3 runs 13 residues. CDR3 residues: CAWSVETGEKLFF. The DNA for the CDR3 is TGTGCCTGGAGTGTGGAGACAGGCGAAAAACTGTTTTTT. Complete variable domain (other parts from reference TRBV30 and TRBJ1-4): SQTIHQWPATLVQPVGSPLSLECTVEGTSNPNLYWYRQAAGRGLQLLFYSVGIGQISSEVPQNLSASRPQDRQFILSSKKLLLSDSGFYLCAWSVETGEKLFFGSGTQLSVL.

This chain uses TRBV29-1 with TRBJ1-2; D remains ambiguous. The CDR3 length is 13 residues. CDR1 is SQVTM, CDR2 ANQGSEA, per germline. The V gene lost 2 bases and the J gene lost 3 bases, with 10 bases spanning the gap. CDR3 residues: CSVERSQDYGYTF. In DNA, the CDR3 is TGCAGCGTTGAACGTTCCCAGGACTATGGCTACACCTTC.

The chain has TRBV5-1 and TRBJ2-5, with 11 positions matching TRBD2. V shed 1 base, J shed 5 bases, and the junction held 7 bases outside the gene matches. This CDR3 contains 16 residues. Germline V gives CDR1 SGHRS, CDR2 YFSETQ. The CDR3 bases are TGCGCCAGCAGCTTGCCTAGCGGGGGGCCCAGGGAGACCCAGTACTTC. It codes for CASSLPSGGPRETQYF.

J is TRBJ2-7 and V is TRBV5-1; TRBD1 matches 9 bases. J lost 7 bases, V lost 2 bases, and 7 bases had no gene match. The CDR3 covers 14 residues. Germline V gene data show CDR1 as SGHRS and CDR2 as YFSETQ. Here the CDR3 reads CASSFGTGFLEQYF. For the CDR3, the DNA is TGCGCCAGCAGCTTCGGGACAGGGTTTCTGGAGCAGTACTTC.

DNA for the CDR3: TGTGCCAGCACCCTAGGACTGTCACAAGAGACCCAGTACTTC. Its translation: CASTLGLSQETQYF. This rearrangement joins TRBV5-6 to TRBJ2-5; D might be TRBD2 (5 bases). With 6 bases removed from V and 2 bases from J, the gap between germline ends came to 14 bases. This CDR3 has 14 residues. Germline V CDR1 and CDR2: SGHDT, YYEEEE.

This clone was seen only once. J is TRBJ2-2 and V is TRBV19, with D perhaps TRBD2 (5 bases). The germline CDR1 and CDR2 sequences are LNHDA and SQIVND (reference sequence). V was clipped by 1 base and J by 7 bases, with 13 bases between them. CDR3 length equals 15 residues. CDR3 DNA: TGTGCCAGTAGTATAGGGAGGAGCGTCTTCGGGGAGCTGTTTTTT. Encoded protein: CASSIGRSVFGELFF.

This clone was seen a single time. V and J are TRBV19 and TRBJ1-4; D gene uncertain. This CDR3 is 14 amino acids long. Trimming shortened V by 3 bases and J by 5 bases, and 10 bases separated the two germline ends. The germline V gene encodes CDR1 LNHDA and CDR2 SQIVND (reference sequence). The CDR3 DNA follows: TGTGCCAGTAGTATGAAGGCAGGCAATGAAAAACTGTTTTTT. Its translation is CASSMKAGNEKLFF.

This chain's CDR3 is CASSRTGTSGAGADTQYF. Here the CDR3 DNA reads TGTGCCAGCAGCCGTACCGGGACTAGCGGGGCAGGGGCAGATACGCAGTATTTT. This sequence joins TRBV7-2 and TRBJ2-3; 13 bases align to TRBD2. Trimming at V came to 5 bases and at J to 4 bases, leaving 12 bases not matched to a gene. The CDR3 length is 18 residues. Per the germline V gene, CDR1 is SGHTA and CDR2 is FQGNSA.

The CDR3 nucleotides read TGCAGCGCCGGAGCAGGGAGGGAAGCTTTCTTT. Amino acids: CSAGAGREAFF. The V and J genes are TRBV29-1 and TRBJ1-1, with D tentatively TRBD1 (5 bases). Trimming cost V 7 bases and J 8 bases, with 14 bases left between them. CDR3 length: 11 residues. The germline CDR1 and CDR2 sequences are SQVTM and ANQGSEA.

V usage is TRBV5-6 and J usage is TRBJ2-6; 10 bases fit TRBD2. The CDR3 loop spans 19 amino acids. Trimming cost V 2 bases and J 2 bases; bases outside gene matches: 10. The germline V gene has CDR1 SGHDT and CDR2 YYEEEE. CDR3 sequence: CASSFQAGGPLTGANVLTF. For the CDR3, the DNA is TGTGCCAGCAGCTTCCAAGCGGGGGGGCCTCTGACTGGGGCCAACGTCCTGACTTTC.